The entry below gives a single T cell receptor beta chain sequence along with its context. Its antigen is unknown. These data come from a study of graft-versus-host responses after intestinal transplantation. Assay used: immunoSEQ multiplex PCR; TCRdb lists only in-frame clones, some missing. The repertoire holds roughly 120,000 clones, with more than 80% as singletons. The study, taken as a whole, reports: Peak circulating GvH clone levels were associated with early post-transplant HvG declines.

The sequences come from unstimulated CD4+ T cells sorted from spleen or lymph node cells, collected before transplant. The sequence was obtained from a human donor who was the organ donor for an intestinal transplant.

CDR3 bases: TGTGCCATCAGTGAGTATAGGGATGGCTACACCTTC. Its translation is CAISEYRDGYTF. The rearrangement uses TRBV10-3 and TRBJ1-2; D unclear. The length of the CDR3 is 12 residues. Germline V gene data show CDR1 as ENHRY and CDR2 as SYGVKD. V was pared by 1 base and J by 6 bases, with 6 bases between.